This T cell receptor (beta chain) was recorded in a study of blood T cell repertoires in COVID-19. Across the study: Both acute and convalescent COVID-19 samples were obtained from the United States, Italy and Spain.

Original processing methods: Amplification of reference gene primers provided the estimated nucleated cell counts. Assay: immunoSEQ multiplex PCR; the TCRdb copy retains only in-frame clones and omits some. V, J and clone size are those of that table, while D and trimming were read from the DNA. The sample carries about 260,000 clones, roughly 87% recorded once. The V gene end was trimmed by 5 bases and the J gene end by 4 bases; junction bases not matched to a gene: 2. Looked up from germline, CDR1 is SGHNT and CDR2 is YENEEA. This CDR3 contains 14 residues. The sequence came from a woman aged 45-60 years who had recovered from COVID-19. This chain joins TRBV11-3 and TRBJ2-2; 9 nucleotides agree with TRBD1. The sample consisted of peripheral blood. The DNA for the CDR3 is TGTGCCAGCAGCGGACAGGGGACCACCGGGGAGCTGTTTTTT. Amino acid sequence: CASSGQGTTGELFF.